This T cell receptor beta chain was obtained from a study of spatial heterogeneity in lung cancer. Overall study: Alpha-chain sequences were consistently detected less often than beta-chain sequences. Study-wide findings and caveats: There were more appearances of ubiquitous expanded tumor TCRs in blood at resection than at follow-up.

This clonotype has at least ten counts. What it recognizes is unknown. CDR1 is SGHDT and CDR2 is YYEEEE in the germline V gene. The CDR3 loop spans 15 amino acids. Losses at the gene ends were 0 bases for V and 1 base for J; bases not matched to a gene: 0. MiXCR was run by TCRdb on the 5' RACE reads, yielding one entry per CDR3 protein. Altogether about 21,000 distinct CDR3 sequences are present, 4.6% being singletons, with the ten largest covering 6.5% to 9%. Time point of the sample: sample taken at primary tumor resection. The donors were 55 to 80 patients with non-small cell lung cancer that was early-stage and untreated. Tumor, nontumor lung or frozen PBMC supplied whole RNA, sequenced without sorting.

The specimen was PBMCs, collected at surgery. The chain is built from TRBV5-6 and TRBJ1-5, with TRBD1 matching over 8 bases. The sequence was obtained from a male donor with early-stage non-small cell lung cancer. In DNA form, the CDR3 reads TGTGCCAGCAGCTTGGGACAGGGGAGCAATCAGCCCCAGCATTTT. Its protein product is CASSLGQGSNQPQHF.